Many counts were recorded for the clone carrying this T cell receptor (beta chain). Its antigen is still unknown. This sample was included in a study of T cell repertoires in cytomegalovirus infection. Trimming shortened V by 6 bases and J by 8 bases, and 20 bases separated the two germline ends. The CDR3 runs to 15 residues. Germline assignment: CDR1 SEHNR and CDR2 FQNEAQ (reference sequence). Study results and limitations: The study found HLA-C-restricted CMV-specific TCR beta clonotypes dominating the ex vivo response. Carriers of CMV and the relevant HLA type were discriminated by public TCR beta frequency.

TCRdb reprocessed the reads via MiXCR and lists one record per CDR3 protein. Among some 920,000 distinct CDR3 sequences listed, roughly a third were seen once. This rearrangement joins TRBV7-9 to TRBJ2-1; tentatively, D is TRBD1 or TRBD2 (5 bases each). The sequences come from cultured CD8+ T cells from PBMCs, collected from culture after CMV antigen stimulation. The sequence was obtained from a human donor in good health (CMV status not recorded). Some clones in this sample may be carry-over from other donors' samples. CDR3 in DNA: TGTGCCAGCAGGCTTAATGGGGGACCCAGGGATGAGCAGTTCTTC. This codes for CASRLNGGPRDEQFF.